This TCR beta chain appears in the sequencing data of a study of response to subunit inactivated influenza vaccine. Study-wide results and caveats: Each seasonal influenza vaccination recruits few new T cells, the authors suggested.

The CDR3 spans 12 residues. The V gene end was trimmed by 7 bases and the J gene end by 6 bases; junction bases not matched to a gene: 6. The germline CDR1 and CDR2 sequences are DFQATT and SNEGSKA (reference sequence). A note on this clonotype: Its antigen remains unknown.

MiXCR was run by TCRdb on the RT-PCR reads, yielding one entry per CDR3 protein. The data show about 780,000 distinct CDR3 sequences, less than 20% seen once. This chain connects TRBV20-1 to TRBJ2-1; 7 bases align to TRBD1. Sequencing used PBMCs from blood, obtained about 5 days after vaccination. This TCR derives from a man aged 45-65 years who received an inactivated influenza vaccine. CDR3 sequence: CSVEGASNEQFF. The CDR3 DNA reads as TGCAGTGTTGAGGGGGCAAGCAATGAGCAGTTCTTC.